This T cell receptor beta chain emerged from a study of T cell changes during pregnancy in multiple sclerosis. Clones were read by immunoSEQ multiplex PCR, and TCRdb kept only the in-frame ones, dropping some. The sample records about 75,000 clones, roughly nine tenths being singletons. Source: peripheral blood, taken in the first trimester of pregnancy. This clonotype originated in a female donor in good health, enrolled as a control in a pregnancy study.

The CDR3 loop is CASSWAGTGAYEQYF. The CDR3 nucleotides are TGTGCCAGCAGTTGGGCCGGGACAGGGGCCTACGAGCAGTACTTC. The chain recombines TRBV27 with TRBJ2-7; 10 nucleotides align to TRBD1. Germline values: CDR1 MNHEY, CDR2 SMNVEV (reference sequence). Trimming cost V 4 bases and J 2 bases; bases outside gene matches: 5. CDR3 length: 15 residues.